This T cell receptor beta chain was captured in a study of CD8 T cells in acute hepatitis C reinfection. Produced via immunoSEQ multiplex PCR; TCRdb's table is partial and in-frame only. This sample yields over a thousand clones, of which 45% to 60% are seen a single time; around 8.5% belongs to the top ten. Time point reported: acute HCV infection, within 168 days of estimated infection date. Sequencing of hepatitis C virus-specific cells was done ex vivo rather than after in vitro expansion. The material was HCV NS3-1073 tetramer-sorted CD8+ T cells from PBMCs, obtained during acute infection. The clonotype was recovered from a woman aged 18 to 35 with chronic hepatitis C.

The DNA for the CDR3 is TGTGCCAGCAGTGAGCGGGGGGCTGAAGCTTTCTTT. Protein: CASSERGAEAFF. The J gene is TRBJ1-1, the V gene TRBV2, with TRBD1 as a possible D gene (5 bases). Trimming removed 3 bases from V and 6 bases from J, with 8 bases in between. The CDR3 sequence is 12 residues long. Germline V gives CDR1 SNHLY, CDR2 FYNNEI.